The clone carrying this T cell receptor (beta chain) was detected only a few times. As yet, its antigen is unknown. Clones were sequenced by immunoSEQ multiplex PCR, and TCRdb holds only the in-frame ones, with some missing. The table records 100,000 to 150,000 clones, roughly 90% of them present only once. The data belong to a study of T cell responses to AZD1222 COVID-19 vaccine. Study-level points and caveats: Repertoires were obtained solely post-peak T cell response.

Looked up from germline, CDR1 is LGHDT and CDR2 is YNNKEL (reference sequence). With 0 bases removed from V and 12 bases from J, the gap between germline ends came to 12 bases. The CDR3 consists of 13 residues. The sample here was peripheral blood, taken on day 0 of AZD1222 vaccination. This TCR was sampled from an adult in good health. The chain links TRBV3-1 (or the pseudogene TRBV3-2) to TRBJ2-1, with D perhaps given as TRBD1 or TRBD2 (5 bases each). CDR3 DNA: TGTGCCAGCAGCCAAGAGGGGACCCCGTGGCAGTTCTTC. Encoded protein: CASSQEGTPWQFF.